This TCR beta chain was sequenced for a study of blood T cells in healthy people across ages. Study-level points and caveats: The diversity estimates, figures obtained from one million T cells, were considered underestimates.

A J-beta primer mix and a sample-barcoded 5' primer were used in a second PCR of about 6 to 12 cycles. Every cDNA molecule carried a tag from a template-switch adaptor bearing 12 random nucleotides. TCRdb reprocessed the 5' RACE reads via MiXCR and lists one record per CDR3 protein. The sample lists a few hundred thousand distinct CDR3 sequences, roughly half seen once, with 45% to 65% in the top ten. CDR1 is SGHRS and CDR2 is YFSETQ in the germline V gene. This CDR3 has 15 amino acids. About this clonotype: What it binds is unknown. The junction shows a germline mismatch at one end, possibly a read error.

This clonotype was obtained from a man aged 60 to 69 in good health. This sequence joins TRBV5-1 and TRBJ2-3; D tentatively reads TRBD1 or TRBD2 (5 bases each). Sequenced input: blood. CDR3 residues: CASSLDGLGTGTQYF. DNA for the CDR3: TGCGCCAGCAGCTTGGACGGACTTGGCACAGGTACGCAGTATTTT.